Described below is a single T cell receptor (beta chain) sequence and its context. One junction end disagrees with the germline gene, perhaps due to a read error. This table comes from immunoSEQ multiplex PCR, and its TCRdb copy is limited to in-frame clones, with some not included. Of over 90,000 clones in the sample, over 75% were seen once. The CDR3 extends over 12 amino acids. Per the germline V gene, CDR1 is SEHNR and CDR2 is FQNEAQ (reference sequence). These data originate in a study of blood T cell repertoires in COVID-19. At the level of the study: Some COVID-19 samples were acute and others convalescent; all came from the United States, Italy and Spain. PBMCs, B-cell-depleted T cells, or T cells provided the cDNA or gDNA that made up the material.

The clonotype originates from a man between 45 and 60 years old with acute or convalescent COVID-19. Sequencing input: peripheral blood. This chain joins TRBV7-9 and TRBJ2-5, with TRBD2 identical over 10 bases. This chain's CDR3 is CASSPLSGRFNF. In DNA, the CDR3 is TGTGCCAGCAGCCCCCTTAGCGGGAGGTTCAACTTC.